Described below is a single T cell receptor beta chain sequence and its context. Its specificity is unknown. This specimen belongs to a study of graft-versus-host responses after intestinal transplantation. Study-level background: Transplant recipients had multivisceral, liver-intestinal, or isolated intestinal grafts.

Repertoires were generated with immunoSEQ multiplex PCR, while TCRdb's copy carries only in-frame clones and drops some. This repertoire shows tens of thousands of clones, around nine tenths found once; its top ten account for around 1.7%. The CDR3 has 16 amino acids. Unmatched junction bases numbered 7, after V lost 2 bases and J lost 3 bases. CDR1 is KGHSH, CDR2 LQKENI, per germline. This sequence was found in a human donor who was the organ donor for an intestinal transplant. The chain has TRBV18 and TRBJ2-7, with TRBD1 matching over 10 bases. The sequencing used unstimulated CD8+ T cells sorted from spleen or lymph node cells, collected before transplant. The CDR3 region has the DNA TGTGCCAGCTCACCATGGGTCGGGACAGGGGTCTACGAGCAGTACTTC. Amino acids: CASSPWVGTGVYEQYF.